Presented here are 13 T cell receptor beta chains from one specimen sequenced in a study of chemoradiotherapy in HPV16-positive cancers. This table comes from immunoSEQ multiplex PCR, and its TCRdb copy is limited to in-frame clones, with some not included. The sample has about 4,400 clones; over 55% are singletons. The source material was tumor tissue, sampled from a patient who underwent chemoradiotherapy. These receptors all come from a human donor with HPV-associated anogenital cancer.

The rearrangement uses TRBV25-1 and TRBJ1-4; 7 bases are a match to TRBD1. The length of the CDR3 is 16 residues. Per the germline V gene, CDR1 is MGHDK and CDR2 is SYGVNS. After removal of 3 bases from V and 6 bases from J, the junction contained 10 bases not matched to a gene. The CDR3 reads CASSEGTTGEYEKLFF. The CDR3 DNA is TGTGCCAGCAGTGAGGGAACCACAGGGGAGTATGAAAAACTGTTTTTT. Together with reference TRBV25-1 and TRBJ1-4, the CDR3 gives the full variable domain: EADIYQTPRYLVIGTGKKITLECSQTMGHDKMYWYQQDPGMELHLIHYSYGVNSTEKGDLSSESTVSRIRTEHFPLTLESARPSHTSQYLCASSEGTTGEYEKLFFGSGTQLSVL.

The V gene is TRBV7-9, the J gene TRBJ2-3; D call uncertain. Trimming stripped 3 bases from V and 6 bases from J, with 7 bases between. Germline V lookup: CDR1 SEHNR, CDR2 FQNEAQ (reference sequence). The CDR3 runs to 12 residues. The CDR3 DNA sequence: TGTGCCAGCAGCTTCGGTGCTGATACGCAGTATTTT. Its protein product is CASSFGADTQYF.

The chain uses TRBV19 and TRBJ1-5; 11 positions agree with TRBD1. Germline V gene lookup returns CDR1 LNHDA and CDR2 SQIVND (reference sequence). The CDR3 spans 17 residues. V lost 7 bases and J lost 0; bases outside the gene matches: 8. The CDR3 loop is CASNSGQGAISNQPQHF. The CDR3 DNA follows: TGTGCCAGTAATTCCGGACAGGGGGCGATTAGCAATCAGCCCCAGCATTTT.

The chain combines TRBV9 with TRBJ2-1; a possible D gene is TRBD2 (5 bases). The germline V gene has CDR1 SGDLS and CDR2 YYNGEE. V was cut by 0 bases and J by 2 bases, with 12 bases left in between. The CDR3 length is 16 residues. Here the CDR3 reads CASSVGTSIAYNEQFF. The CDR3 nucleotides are TGTGCCAGCAGCGTAGGCACTAGTATCGCCTACAATGAGCAGTTCTTC.

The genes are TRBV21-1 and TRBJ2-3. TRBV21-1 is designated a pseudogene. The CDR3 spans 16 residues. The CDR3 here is CASGGPPRSRTDTQYF. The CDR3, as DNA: TGTGCCAGTGGGGGGCCTCCCCGTTCTCGCACAGATACGCAGTATTTT.

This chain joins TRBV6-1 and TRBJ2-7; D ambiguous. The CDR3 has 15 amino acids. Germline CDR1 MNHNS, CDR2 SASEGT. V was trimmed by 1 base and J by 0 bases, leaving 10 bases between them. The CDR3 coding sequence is TGTGCCAGCAGTGAAGGCCGGACGGGCTCCTACGAGCAGTACTTC. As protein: CASSEGRTGSYEQYF.

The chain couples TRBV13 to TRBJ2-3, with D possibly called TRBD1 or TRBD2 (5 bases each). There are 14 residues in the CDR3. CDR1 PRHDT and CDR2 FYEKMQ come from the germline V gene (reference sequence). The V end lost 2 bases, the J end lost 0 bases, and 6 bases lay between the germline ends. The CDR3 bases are TGTGCCAGCAGCTTACGGGGCAGCACAGATACGCAGTATTTT. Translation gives CASSLRGSTDTQYF.

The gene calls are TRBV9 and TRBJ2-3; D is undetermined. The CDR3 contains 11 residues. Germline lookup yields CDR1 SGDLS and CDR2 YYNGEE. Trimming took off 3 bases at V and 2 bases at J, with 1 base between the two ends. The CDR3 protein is CASSDTDTQYF. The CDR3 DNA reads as TGTGCCAGCAGCGACACAGATACGCAGTATTTT.

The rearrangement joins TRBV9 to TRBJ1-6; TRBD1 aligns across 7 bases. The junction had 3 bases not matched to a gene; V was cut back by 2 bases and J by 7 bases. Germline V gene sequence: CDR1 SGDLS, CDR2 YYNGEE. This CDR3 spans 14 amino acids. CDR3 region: CASSVRDSNSPLHF. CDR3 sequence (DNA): TGTGCCAGCAGCGTCCGGGACAGCAATTCACCCCTCCACTTT.

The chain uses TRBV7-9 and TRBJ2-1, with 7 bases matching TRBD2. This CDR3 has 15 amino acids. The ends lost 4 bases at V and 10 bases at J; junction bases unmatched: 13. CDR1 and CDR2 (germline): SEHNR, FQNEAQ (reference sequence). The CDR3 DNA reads TGTGCCAGCAGCTCCCTCTTGGCGGGAGATCGGGAGCAGTTCTTC. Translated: CASSSLLAGDREQFF.

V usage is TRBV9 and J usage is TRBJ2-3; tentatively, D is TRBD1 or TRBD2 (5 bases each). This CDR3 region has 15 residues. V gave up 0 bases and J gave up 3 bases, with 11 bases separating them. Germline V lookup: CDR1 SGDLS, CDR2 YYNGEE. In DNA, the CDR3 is TGTGCCAGCAGCGTAGATGTATGGGGGACAGATACGCAGTATTTT. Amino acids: CASSVDVWGTDTQYF.

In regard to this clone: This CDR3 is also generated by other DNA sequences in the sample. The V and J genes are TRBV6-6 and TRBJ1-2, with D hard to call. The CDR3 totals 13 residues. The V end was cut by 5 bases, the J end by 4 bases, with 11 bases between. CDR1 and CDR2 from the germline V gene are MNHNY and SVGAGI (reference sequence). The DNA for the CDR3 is TGTGCCAGCAGTCCTCAGGAGTCCTATGGCTACACCTTC. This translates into CASSPQESYGYTF.

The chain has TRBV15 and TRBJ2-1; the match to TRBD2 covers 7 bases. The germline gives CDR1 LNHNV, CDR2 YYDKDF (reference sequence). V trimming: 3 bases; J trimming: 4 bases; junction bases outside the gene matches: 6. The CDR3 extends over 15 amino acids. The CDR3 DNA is TGTGCCACCAGCAGTGGTGGGGGGGTTTACAATGAGCAGTTCTTC. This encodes CATSSGGGVYNEQFF.